This T cell receptor beta chain was observed in a study of T-cell reconstitution after alpha-beta-depleted transplantation in children. Study results and caveats: Reportedly, alpha-beta T cells present about two months post-transplant originated from several hundred expanded clones of graft origin.

This clonotype was seen repeatedly, ten times or more. Its antigen is not identified. Preparation of the TCRbeta library involved a method that used unique molecular identifiers. TCRdb re-called the PCR reads through MiXCR, storing one row per CDR3 protein. The table has about 100,000 distinct CDR3 sequences, approximately 8% seen once; the top ten hold 16%. Germline assignment: CDR1 MDHEN and CDR2 SYDVKM. The germline V and J ends were trimmed by 2 bases and 1 base, with 6 bases remaining between them. The CDR3 is made up of 13 amino acids. The chain recombines TRBV28 with TRBJ2-7; D is undetermined. Specimen: PBMCs, collected before TCRalphabeta/CD19-depleted stem cell transplant. This TCR was sampled from a boy younger than 10 with acute lymphoblastic leukemia, due to receive a stem cell transplant. CDR3 DNA sequence: TGTGCCAGCAGTTTAGCTGATTCCTACGAGCAGTACTTC. Translated, it gives CASSLADSYEQYF.